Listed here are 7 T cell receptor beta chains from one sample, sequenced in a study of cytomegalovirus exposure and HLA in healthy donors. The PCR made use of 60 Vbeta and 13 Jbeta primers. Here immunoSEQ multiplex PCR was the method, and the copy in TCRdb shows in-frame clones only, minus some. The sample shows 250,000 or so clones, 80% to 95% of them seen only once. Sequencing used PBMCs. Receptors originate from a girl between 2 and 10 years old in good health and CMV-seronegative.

The CDR3 loop is CASSLVRSSYEQYF. The CDR3 nucleotides are TGTGCCAGCAGCCTAGTAAGAAGCTCCTACGAGCAGTACTTC. The chain employs TRBV27 and TRBJ2-7, with D unresolved. This CDR3 region has 14 residues. Trimming removed 6 bases from V and 0 bases from J, with 12 bases in between. Germline V CDR1 and CDR2: MNHEY, SMNVEV (reference sequence).

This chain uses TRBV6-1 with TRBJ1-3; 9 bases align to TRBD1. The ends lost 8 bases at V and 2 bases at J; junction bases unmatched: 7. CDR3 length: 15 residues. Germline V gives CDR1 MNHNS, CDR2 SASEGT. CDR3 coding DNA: TGTGCCAGCGGAGCAGGACAGGGGCCTGGAAACACCATATATTTT. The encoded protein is CASGAGQGPGNTIYF.

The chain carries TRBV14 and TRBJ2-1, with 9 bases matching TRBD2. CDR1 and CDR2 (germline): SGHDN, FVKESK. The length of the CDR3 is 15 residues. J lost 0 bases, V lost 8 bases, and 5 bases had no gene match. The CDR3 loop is CASAGGGASYNEQFF. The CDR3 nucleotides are TGTGCCAGCGCTGGCGGGGGGGCCTCCTACAATGAGCAGTTCTTC.

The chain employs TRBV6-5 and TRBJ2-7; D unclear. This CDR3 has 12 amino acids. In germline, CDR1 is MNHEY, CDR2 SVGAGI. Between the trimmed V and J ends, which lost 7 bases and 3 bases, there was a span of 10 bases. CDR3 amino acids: CASIPSNYEQYF. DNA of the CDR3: TGTGCCAGCATCCCGTCTAACTACGAGCAGTACTTC.

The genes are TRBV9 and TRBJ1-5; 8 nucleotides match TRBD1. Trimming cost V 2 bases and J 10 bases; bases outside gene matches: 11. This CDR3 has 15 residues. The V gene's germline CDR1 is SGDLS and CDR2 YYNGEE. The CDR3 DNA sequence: TGTGCCAGCAGCGTCTTAGCGGAACAGGGGGGTCCCCAGCATTTT. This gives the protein CASSVLAEQGGPQHF.

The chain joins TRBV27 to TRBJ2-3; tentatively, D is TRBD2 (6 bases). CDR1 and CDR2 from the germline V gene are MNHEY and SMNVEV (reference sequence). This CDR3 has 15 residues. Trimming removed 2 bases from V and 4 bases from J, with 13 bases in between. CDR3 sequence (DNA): TGTGCCAGCAGTTTACGGGACTCCCGGGCAGATACGCAGTATTTT. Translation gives CASSLRDSRADTQYF.

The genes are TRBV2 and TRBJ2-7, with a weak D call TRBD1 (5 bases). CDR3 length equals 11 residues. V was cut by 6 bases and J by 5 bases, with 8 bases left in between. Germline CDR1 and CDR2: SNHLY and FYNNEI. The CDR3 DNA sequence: TGTGCCAGCAGCAGGGTAAACGAGCAGTACTTC. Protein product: CASSRVNEQYF.